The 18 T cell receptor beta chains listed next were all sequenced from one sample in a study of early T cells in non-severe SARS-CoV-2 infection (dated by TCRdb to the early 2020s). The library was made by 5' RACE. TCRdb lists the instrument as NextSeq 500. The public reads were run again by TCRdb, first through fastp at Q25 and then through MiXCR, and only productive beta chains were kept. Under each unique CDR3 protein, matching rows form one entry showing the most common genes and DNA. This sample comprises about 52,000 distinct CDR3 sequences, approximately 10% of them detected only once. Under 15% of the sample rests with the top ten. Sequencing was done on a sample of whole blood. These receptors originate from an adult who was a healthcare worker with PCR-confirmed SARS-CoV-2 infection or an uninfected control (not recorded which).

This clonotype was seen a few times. CDR3 region: CASSLDQAGGSVTGELFF. As DNA, the CDR3 is TGTGCCAGCAGCTTGGATCAAGCGGGAGGTTCCGTCACCGGGGAGCTGTTTTTT. The V call is TRBV5-4, the J call TRBJ2-2; 9 nucleotides align to TRBD2. The CDR3 consists of 18 residues. With V trimmed by 0 bases and J by 4 bases, 10 bases remained unmatched. Germline loops: CDR1 SGHNT, CDR2 YYREEE (reference sequence).

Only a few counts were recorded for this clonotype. The CDR3, as DNA: TGCAGCGTCTCTCAGGGGGCCAACGTCCTGACTTTC. Translated, it gives CSVSQGANVLTF. The genes are TRBV29-1 and TRBJ2-6, with unresolved D. The CDR3 has 12 amino acids. V lost 6 bases and J 4 bases, leaving 7 bases between the germline ends. The germline V gene encodes CDR1 SQVTM and CDR2 ANQGSEA.

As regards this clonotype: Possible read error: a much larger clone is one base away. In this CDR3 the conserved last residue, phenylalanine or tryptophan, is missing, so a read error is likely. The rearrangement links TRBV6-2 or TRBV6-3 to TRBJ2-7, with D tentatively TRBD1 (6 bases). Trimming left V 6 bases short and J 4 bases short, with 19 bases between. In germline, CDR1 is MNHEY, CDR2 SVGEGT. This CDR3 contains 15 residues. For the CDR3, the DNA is TGTGCCAGCAGCCAGGGGACAAATATGCGGTACGAGCAGTACTTA. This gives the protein CASSQGTNMRYEQYL.

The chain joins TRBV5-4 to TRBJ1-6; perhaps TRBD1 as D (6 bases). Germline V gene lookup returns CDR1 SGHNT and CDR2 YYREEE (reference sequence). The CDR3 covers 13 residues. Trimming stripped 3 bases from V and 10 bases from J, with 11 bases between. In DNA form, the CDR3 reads TGTGCCAGCAGCTCCCCAGGGGAATCACCCCTCCACTTT. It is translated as CASSSPGESPLHF.

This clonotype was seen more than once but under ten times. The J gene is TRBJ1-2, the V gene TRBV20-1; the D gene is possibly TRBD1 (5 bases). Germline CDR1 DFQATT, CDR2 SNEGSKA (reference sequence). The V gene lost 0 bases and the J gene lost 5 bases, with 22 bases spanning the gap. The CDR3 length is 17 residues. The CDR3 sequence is CSAREAGPTHVTYGYTF. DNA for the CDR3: TGCAGTGCTAGAGAGGCAGGGCCAACCCACGTTACTTATGGCTACACCTTC.

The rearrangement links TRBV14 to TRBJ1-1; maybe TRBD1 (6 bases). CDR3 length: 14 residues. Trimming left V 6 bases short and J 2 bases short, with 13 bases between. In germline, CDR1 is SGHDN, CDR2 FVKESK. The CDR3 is CASSRRTVNTEAFF. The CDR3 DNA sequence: TGTGCCAGCAGTCGAAGGACAGTAAACACTGAAGCTTTCTTT.

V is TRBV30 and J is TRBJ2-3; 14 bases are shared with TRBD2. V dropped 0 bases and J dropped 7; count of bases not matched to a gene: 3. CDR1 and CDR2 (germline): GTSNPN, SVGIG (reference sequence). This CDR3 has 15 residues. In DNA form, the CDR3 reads TGTGCCTGGAGTGTGACTAGCGGGGGGGCCCATACGCAGTATTTT. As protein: CAWSVTSGGAHTQYF.

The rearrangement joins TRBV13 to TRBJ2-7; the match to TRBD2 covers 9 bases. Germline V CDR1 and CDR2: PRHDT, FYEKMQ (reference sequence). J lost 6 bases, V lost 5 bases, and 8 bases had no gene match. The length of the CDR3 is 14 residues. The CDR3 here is CASSPYSGSFEQYF. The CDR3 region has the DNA TGTGCCAGCAGCCCTTATAGCGGGAGTTTCGAGCAGTACTTC.

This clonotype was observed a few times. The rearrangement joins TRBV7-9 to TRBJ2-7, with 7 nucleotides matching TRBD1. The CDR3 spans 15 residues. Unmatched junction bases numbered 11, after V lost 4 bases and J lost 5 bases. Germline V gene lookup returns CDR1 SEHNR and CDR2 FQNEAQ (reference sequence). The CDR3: CASSSGTAFGDEQYF. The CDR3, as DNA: TGTGCCAGCAGCTCCGGGACAGCATTCGGTGACGAGCAGTACTTC.

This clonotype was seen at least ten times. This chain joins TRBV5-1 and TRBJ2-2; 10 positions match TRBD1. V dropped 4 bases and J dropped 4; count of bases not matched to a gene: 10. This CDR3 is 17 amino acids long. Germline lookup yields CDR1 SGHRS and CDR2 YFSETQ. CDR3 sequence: CASSPPGTGDVTGELFF. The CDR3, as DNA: TGCGCCAGCAGCCCGCCAGGGACAGGGGATGTCACCGGGGAGCTGTTTTTT.

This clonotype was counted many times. DNA of the CDR3: TGTGCCAGCAGTTCCTTCGGCAGAACCACTGAAGCTTTCTTT. Its translation is CASSSFGRTTEAFF. The chain couples TRBV6-2 or TRBV6-3 to TRBJ1-1; D is undetermined. Germline CDR1 reads MNHEY; CDR2 reads SVGEGT. V dropped 4 bases and J dropped 4 bases, with 13 bases sitting between them. The CDR3 loop spans 14 amino acids.

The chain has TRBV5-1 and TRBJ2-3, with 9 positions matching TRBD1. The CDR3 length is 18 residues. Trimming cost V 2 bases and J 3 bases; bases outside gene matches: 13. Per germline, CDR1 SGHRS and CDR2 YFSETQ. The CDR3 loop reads CASSFSLPGQGGTDTQYF. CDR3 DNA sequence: TGCGCCAGCAGCTTCTCCCTCCCGGGACAGGGAGGGACAGATACGCAGTATTTT.

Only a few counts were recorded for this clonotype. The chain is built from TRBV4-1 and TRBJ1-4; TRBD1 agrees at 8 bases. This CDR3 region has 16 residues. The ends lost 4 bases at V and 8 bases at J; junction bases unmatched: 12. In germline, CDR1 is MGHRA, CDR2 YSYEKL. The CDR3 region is CASSPGERTGKEKLFF. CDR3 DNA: TGCGCCAGCAGCCCAGGAGAAAGGACAGGGAAGGAAAAACTGTTTTTT.

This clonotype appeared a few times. CDR3: CASSLAAGPSTDTQYF. The CDR3 nucleotides read TGTGCCAGCAGCTTAGCAGCGGGACCTAGCACAGATACGCAGTATTTT. This chain connects TRBV7-2 to TRBJ2-3; the match to TRBD2 covers 7 bases. CDR1 is SGHTA and CDR2 is FQGNSA in the germline V gene. Trimming cost V 0 bases and J 0 bases; bases outside gene matches: 3. The CDR3 loop spans 16 amino acids.

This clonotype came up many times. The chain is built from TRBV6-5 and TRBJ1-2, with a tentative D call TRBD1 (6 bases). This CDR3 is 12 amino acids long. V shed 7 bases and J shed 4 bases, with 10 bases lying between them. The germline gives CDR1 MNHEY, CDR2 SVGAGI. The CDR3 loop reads CASKGGGYGYTF. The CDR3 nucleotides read TGTGCCAGCAAAGGGGGGGGCTATGGCTACACCTTC.

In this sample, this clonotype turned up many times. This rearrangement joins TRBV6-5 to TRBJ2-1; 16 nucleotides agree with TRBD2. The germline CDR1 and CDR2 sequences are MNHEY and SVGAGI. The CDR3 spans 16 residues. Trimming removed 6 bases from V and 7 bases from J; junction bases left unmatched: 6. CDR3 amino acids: CASSTGTSGRVNEQFF. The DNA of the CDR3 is TGTGCCAGCAGCACCGGGACTAGCGGGAGGGTAAATGAGCAGTTCTTC.

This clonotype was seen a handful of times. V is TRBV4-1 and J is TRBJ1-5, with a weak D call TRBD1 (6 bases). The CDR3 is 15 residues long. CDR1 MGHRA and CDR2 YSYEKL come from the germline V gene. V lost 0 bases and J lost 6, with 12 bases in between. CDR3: CASSQDSQGIQPQHF. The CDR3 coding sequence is TGCGCCAGCAGCCAAGATTCCCAGGGGATTCAGCCCCAGCATTTT.

The CDR3 sequence is CASSAQGGAKNIQYF. CDR3 coding DNA: TGTGCCAGCAGTGCACAGGGGGGGGCCAAAAACATTCAGTACTTC. V is TRBV28 and J is TRBJ2-4; tentative D call: TRBD1 (8 bases). V was pared by 5 bases and J by 1 base, with 12 bases between. Germline V lookup: CDR1 MDHEN, CDR2 SYDVKM. This CDR3 is 15 amino acids long.